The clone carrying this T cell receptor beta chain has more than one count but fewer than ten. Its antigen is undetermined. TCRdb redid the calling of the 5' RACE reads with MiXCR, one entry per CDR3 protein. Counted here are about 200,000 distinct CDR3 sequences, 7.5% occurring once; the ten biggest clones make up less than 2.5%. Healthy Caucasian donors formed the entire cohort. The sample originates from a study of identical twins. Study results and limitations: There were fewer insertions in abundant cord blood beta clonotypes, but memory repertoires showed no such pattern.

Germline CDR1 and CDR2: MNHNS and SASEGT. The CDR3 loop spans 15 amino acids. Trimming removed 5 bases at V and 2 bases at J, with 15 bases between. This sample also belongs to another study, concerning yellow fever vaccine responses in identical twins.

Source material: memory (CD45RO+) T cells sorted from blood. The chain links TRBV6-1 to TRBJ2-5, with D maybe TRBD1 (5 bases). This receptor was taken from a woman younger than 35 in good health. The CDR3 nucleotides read TGTGCCAGCAGTCGTTCCGGGCAGGGACAAGAGACCCAGTACTTC. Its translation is CASSRSGQGQETQYF.